This TCR beta chain was identified during a study of cytomegalovirus exposure and HLA in healthy donors. Study-wide background: Out of a few hundred genotyped donors, about 80% belonged to the Caucasian-associated ancestry cluster. General observations from the study: The availability of immune exposure information extended only to CMV serostatus.

This clone was recorded once. The target antigen is unknown. PCR primers comprised 60 Vbeta and 13 Jbeta primers. The data were produced by immunoSEQ multiplex PCR, yet TCRdb's version contains in-frame clones alone and is incomplete. The sample has over 150,000 clones, around 82% seen once. This receptor was taken from a woman between 40 and 50 years old in good health and CMV-seropositive. Sequenced input: PBMCs.

In DNA form, the CDR3 reads TGCGCCAGCAGCTTGCAGGGGGGACAGGGGGCTGGCTACACCTTC. It yields the protein CASSLQGGQGAGYTF. The chain combines TRBV5-1 with TRBJ1-2, with 12 bases identical to TRBD1. V shed 1 base, J shed 7 bases, and the junction held 5 bases outside the gene matches. CDR1 and CDR2 (germline): SGHRS, YFSETQ. CDR3 length: 15 residues.